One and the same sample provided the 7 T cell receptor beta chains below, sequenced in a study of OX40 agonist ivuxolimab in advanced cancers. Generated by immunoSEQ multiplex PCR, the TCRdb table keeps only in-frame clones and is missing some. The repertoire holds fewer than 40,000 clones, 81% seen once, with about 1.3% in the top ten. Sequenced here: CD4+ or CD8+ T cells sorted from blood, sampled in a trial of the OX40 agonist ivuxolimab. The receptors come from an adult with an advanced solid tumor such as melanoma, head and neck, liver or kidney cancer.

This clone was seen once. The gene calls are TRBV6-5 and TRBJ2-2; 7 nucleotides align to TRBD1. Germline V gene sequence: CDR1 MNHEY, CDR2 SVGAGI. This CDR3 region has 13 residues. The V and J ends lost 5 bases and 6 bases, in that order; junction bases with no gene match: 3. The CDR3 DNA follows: TGTGCCAGCAGTACGACAGGGCCCGGGGAGCTGTTTTTT. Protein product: CASSTTGPGELFF.

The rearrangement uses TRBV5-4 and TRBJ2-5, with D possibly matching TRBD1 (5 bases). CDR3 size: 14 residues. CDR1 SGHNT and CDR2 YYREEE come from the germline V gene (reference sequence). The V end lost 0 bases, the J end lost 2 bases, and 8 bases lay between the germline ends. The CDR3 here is CASSLARVQETQYF. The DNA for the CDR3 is TGTGCCAGCAGCTTGGCCAGGGTACAAGAGACCCAGTACTTC.

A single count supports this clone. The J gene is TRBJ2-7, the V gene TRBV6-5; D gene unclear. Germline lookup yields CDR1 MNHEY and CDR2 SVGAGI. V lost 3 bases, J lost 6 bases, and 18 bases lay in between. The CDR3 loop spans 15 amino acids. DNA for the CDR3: TGTGCCAGCAGTTATGGATCGTACTCAGCTTTCGAGCAGTACTTC. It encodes CASSYGSYSAFEQYF.

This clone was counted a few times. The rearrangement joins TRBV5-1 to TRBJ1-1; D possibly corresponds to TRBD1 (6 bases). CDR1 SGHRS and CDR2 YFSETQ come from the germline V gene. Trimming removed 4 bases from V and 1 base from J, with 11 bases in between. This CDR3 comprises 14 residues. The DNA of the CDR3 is TGCGCCAGCAGCCAGGGGATCGGGAACACTGAAGCTTTCTTT. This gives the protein CASSQGIGNTEAFF. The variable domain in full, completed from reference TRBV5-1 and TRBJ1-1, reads KAGVTQTPRYLIKTRGQQVTLSCSPISGHRSVSWYQQTPGQGLQFLFEYFSETQRNKGNFPGRFSGRQFSNSRSEMNVSTLELGDSALYLCASSQGIGNTEAFFGQGTRLTVV.

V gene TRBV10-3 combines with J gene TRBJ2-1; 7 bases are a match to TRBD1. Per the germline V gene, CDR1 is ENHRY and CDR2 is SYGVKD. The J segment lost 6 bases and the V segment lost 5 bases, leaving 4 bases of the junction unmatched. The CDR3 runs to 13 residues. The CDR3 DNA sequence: TGTGCCATCAGTAGACAGGGCGGCAATGAGCAGTTCTTC. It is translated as CAISRQGGNEQFF.

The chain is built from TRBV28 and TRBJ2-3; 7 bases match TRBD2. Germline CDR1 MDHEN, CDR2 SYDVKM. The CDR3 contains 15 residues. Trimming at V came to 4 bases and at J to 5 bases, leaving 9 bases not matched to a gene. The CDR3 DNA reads TGTGCCAGCAGTTCACGGGACTACCCAGGAGATACGCAGTATTTT. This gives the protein CASSSRDYPGDTQYF.

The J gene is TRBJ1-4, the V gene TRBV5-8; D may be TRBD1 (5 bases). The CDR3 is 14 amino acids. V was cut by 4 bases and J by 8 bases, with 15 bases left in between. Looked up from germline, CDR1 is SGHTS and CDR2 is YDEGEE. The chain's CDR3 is CASSRGEGFEKLFF. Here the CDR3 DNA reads TGTGCCAGCAGCAGAGGGGAGGGTTTCGAAAAACTGTTTTTT.